A selection of T cell receptor beta chains follows, all from one sample in a study of technical replicates of blood from several donors. Using immunoSEQ multiplex PCR, the repertoire was profiled, and TCRdb retains in-frame clones only, with some absent. The sample yields around 93,000 clones, around 95% seen once. Input material: T cells isolated from PBMCs. These receptors were collected from a human donor in good health. Both conserved end residues are part of each CDR3. Fields, in order: J gene, V gene, D gene, clone size, CDR3 protein, CDR3 DNA. A D gene is named only where the DNA matches it firmly. Only part of the rows carry a size: once, few, many, or a class if the clone is expanded.

J gene: TRBJ1-5; V gene: TRBV19; D gene: NA; clone size: NA; CDR3 protein: CASSKAQYSNQPQHF; CDR3 DNA: TGTGCCAGTAGTAAGGCACAGTATAGCAATCAGCCCCAGCATTTT
J gene: TRBJ2-7; V gene: TRBV27; D gene: TRBD1; clone size: NA; CDR3 protein: CASSLQGASYEQYF; CDR3 DNA: TGTGCCAGCAGTCTACAGGGGGCGTCTTACGAGCAGTACTTC
J gene: TRBJ2-6; V gene: TRBV18; D gene: NA; clone size: NA; CDR3 protein: CASSPPGVGANVLTF; CDR3 DNA: TGTGCCAGCTCACCACCAGGGGTCGGGGCCAACGTCCTGACTTTC
J gene: TRBJ1-5; V gene: TRBV4-1; D gene: TRBD1; clone size: NA; CDR3 protein: CASSQEGQADGGPQHF; CDR3 DNA: TGCGCCAGCAGCCAAGAAGGACAGGCAGATGGTGGGCCCCAGCATTTT
J gene: TRBJ1-1; V gene: TRBV5-6; D gene: NA; clone size: NA; CDR3 protein: CASSRGVTEAFF; CDR3 DNA: TGTGCCAGCAGCAGGGGCGTAACTGAAGCTTTCTTT
J gene: TRBJ2-7; V gene: TRBV9; D gene: TRBD2; clone size: NA; CDR3 protein: CASSFRLAGHEQYF; CDR3 DNA: TGTGCCAGCAGCTTTAGACTAGCGGGACACGAGCAGTACTTC
J gene: TRBJ2-6; V gene: TRBV7-9; D gene: TRBD1; clone size: NA; CDR3 protein: CASSLTGGTGANVLTF; CDR3 DNA: TGTGCCAGCAGCTTGACAGGGGGCACTGGGGCCAACGTCCTGACTTTC
J gene: TRBJ2-2; V gene: TRBV9; D gene: NA; clone size: NA; CDR3 protein: CASSASSLGDTGELFF; CDR3 DNA: TGTGCCAGCAGCGCCTCGAGCCTCGGGGACACCGGGGAGCTGTTTTTT
J gene: TRBJ1-1; V gene: TRBV27; D gene: NA; clone size: NA; CDR3 protein: CASSPLVELNTEAFF; CDR3 DNA: TGTGCCAGCAGTCCCCTAGTCGAGTTGAACACTGAAGCTTTCTTT
J gene: TRBJ2-1; V gene: TRBV7-3; D gene: NA; clone size: NA; CDR3 protein: CASSRDSFYNEQFF; CDR3 DNA: TGTGCCAGCAGCCGGGACTCGTTTTACAATGAGCAGTTCTTC
J gene: TRBJ2-1; V gene: TRBV5-6; D gene: NA; clone size: once; CDR3 protein: CASSWAADNEQFF; CDR3 DNA: TGTGCCAGCAGCTGGGCAGCGGACAATGAGCAGTTCTTC
J gene: TRBJ2-7; V gene: TRBV6-5; D gene: TRBD2; clone size: NA; CDR3 protein: CASSYVAGGYEQYF; CDR3 DNA: TGTGCCAGCAGTTACGTTGCGGGAGGCTACGAGCAGTACTTC